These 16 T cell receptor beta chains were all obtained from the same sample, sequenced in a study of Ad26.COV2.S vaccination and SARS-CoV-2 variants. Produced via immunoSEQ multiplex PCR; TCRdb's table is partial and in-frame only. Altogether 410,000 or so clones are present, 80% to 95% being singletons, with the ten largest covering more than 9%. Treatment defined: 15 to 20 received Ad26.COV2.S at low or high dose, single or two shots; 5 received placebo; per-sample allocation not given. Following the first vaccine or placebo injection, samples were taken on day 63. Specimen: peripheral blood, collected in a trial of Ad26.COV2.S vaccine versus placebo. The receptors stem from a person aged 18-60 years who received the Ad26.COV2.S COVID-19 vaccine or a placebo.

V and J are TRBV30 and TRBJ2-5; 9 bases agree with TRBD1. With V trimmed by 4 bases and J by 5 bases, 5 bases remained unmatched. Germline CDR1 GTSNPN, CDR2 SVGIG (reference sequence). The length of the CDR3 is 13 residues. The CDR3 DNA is TGTGCCTGGAATACAGGGGGCTGGGAGACCCAGTACTTC. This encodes CAWNTGGWETQYF.

CDR3 residues: CASSTTGRGSPLHF. In nucleotides, the CDR3 is TGTGCCAGCAGTACCACAGGGCGGGGGTCACCCCTCCACTTT. The chain uses TRBV6-6 and TRBJ1-6; D might be TRBD1 (6 bases). V was trimmed by 5 bases and J by 10 bases, leaving 15 bases between them. This CDR3 is built from 14 residues. Looked up from germline, CDR1 is MNHNY and CDR2 is SVGAGI (reference sequence).

The chain's CDR3 is CASSQLGTGNTEAFF. CDR3 in DNA: TGTGCCAGCAGCCAACTAGGGACAGGGAACACTGAAGCTTTCTTT. J is TRBJ1-1 and V is TRBV3-1 (or the pseudogene TRBV3-2); TRBD1 matches at 8 bases. With V trimmed by 2 bases and J by 1 base, 3 bases remained unmatched. The CDR3 loop spans 15 amino acids. CDR1 is LGHDT and CDR2 is YNNKEL in the germline V gene (reference sequence).

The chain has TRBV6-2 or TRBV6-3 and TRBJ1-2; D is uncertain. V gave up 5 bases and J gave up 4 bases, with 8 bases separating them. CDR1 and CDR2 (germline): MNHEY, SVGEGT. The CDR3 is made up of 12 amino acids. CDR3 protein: CASSAGVYGYTF. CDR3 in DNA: TGTGCCAGCAGTGCGGGCGTCTATGGCTACACCTTC.

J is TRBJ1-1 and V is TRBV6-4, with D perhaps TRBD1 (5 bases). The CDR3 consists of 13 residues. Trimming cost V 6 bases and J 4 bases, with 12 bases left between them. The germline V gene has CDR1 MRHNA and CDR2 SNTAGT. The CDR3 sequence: CASSQGLGTEAFF. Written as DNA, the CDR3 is TGTGCCAGCAGCCAGGGTCTGGGCACTGAAGCTTTCTTT.

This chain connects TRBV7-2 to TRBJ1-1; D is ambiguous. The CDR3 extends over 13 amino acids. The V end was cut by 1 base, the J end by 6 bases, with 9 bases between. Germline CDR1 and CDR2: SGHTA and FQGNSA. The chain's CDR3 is CASSLGGRSEAFF. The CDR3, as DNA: TGTGCCAGCAGCTTAGGGGGAAGGTCTGAAGCTTTCTTT.

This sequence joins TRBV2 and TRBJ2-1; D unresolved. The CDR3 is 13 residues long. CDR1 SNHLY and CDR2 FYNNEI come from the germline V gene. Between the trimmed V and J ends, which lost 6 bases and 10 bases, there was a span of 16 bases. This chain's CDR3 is CASSPQPFGEQFF. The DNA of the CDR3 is TGTGCCAGCAGCCCACAGCCCTTTGGGGAGCAGTTCTTC.

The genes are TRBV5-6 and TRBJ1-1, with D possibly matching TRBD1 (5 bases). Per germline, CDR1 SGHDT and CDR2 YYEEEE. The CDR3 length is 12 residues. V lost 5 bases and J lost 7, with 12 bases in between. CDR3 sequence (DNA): TGTGCCAGCAGTCTGGGACGGGTTGAAGCTTTCTTT. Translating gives CASSLGRVEAFF.

The CDR3 reads CASSQEMGLVYEQYF. In nucleotides, the CDR3 is TGTGCCAGCAGCCAAGAGATGGGTTTAGTCTACGAGCAGTACTTC. The chain carries TRBV14 and TRBJ2-7; D call uncertain. With 0 bases removed from V and 3 bases from J, the gap between germline ends came to 12 bases. CDR3 length: 15 amino acids. CDR1 SGHDN and CDR2 FVKESK come from the germline V gene.

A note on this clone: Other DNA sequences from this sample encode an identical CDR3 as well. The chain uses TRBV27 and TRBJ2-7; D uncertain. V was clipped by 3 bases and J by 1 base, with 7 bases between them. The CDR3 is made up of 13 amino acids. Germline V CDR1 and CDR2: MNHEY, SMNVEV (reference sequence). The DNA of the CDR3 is TGTGCCAGCAGTTTCGGCCAGTCCTACGAGCAGTACTTC. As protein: CASSFGQSYEQYF.

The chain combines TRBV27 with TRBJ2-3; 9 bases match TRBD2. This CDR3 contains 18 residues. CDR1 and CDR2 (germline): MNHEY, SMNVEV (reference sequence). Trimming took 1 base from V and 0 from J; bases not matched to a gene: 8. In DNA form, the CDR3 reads TGTGCCAGCAGTTTATTCTGGGCTAGCGGGACTAGCACAGATACGCAGTATTTT. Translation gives CASSLFWASGTSTDTQYF.

CDR3 sequence: CASRAALAKNIQYF. The CDR3 DNA sequence: TGTGCCAGCAGGGCGGCCCTAGCCAAAAACATTCAGTACTTC. The chain links TRBV9 to TRBJ2-4; D unclear. There are 14 residues in the CDR3. Germline assignment: CDR1 SGDLS and CDR2 YYNGEE. Trimming took 5 bases from V and 0 from J, leaving 9 bases between them.

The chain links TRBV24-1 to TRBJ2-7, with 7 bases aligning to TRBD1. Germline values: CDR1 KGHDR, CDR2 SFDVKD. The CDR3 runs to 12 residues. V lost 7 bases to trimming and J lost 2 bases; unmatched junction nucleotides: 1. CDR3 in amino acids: CATSGTAYEQYF. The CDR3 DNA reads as TGTGCCACCAGCGGGACAGCCTACGAGCAGTACTTC.

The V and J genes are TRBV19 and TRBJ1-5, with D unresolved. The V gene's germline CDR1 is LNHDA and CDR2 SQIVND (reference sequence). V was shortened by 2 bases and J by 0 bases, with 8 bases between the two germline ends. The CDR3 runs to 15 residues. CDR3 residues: CASSIQRNSNQPQHF. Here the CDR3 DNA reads TGTGCCAGTAGTATACAGAGAAATAGCAATCAGCCCCAGCATTTT.

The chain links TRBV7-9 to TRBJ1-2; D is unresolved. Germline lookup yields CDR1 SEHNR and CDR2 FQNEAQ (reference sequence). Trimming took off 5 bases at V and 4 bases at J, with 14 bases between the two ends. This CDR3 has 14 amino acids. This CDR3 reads CASSLLLTPYGYTF. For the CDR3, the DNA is TGTGCCAGCAGCCTCCTCTTGACGCCCTATGGCTACACCTTC.

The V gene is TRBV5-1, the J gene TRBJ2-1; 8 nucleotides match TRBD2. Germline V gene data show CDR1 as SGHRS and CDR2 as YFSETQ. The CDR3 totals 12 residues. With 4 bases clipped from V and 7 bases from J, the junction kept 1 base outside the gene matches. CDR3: CASSRGGNEQFF. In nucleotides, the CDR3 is TGCGCCAGCAGCCGCGGGGGGAATGAGCAGTTCTTC. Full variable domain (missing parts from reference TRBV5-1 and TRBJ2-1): KAGVTQTPRYLIKTRGQQVTLSCSPISGHRSVSWYQQTPGQGLQFLFEYFSETQRNKGNFPGRFSGRQFSNSRSEMNVSTLELGDSALYLCASSRGGNEQFFGPGTRLTVL.